A single sample is the source of the 27 T cell receptor beta chains below, sequenced in a study of cytomegalovirus exposure and HLA in healthy donors. PCR involved 60 Vbeta and 13 Jbeta primers. The repertoire was sequenced with immunoSEQ multiplex PCR; TCRdb's copy has only in-frame clones and lacks some. In the table there are around 300,000 clones, 80% to 90% of which are singletons. Sample: PBMCs. Every receptor here comes from a woman under 30 in good health and CMV-seronegative.

The CDR3 coding sequence is TGTGCCAGCAGCGTGGGGACTAGCGATTACGAGCAGTACTTC. Translating gives CASSVGTSDYEQYF. The chain recombines TRBV9 with TRBJ2-7, with 10 positions matching TRBD2. The CDR3 contains 14 residues. V shed 2 bases and J 4 bases; nucleotides not matched to a gene: 3. Looked up from germline, CDR1 is SGDLS and CDR2 is YYNGEE.

The V call is TRBV27, the J call TRBJ2-3; 12 positions agree with TRBD2. Germline V CDR1 and CDR2: MNHEY, SMNVEV (reference sequence). J lost 4 bases, V lost 7 bases, and 12 bases had no gene match. The CDR3 has 17 residues. The CDR3 nucleotides read TGTGCCAGCAAGCGAGACAGACGGACTAGCGGGGCAGATACGCAGTATTTT. It translates to CASKRDRRTSGADTQYF.

The V and J genes are TRBV11-1 and TRBJ1-2, with 7 bases matching TRBD1. From germline, CDR1 is SGHAT and CDR2 FQDESV (reference sequence). This CDR3 is 16 amino acids long. Trimming removed 5 bases from V and 6 bases from J; junction bases left unmatched: 15. The CDR3, as DNA: TGTGCCAGCAGCCCTCCGGCGGTACAGGGGAGCCATGGCTACACCTTC. Its protein is CASSPPAVQGSHGYTF.

The gene calls are TRBV15 and TRBJ2-3; tentatively, D is TRBD2 (5 bases). Per the germline V gene, CDR1 is LNHNV and CDR2 is YYDKDF (reference sequence). CDR3 size: 15 residues. Trimming pared 8 bases from V and 2 bases from J, leaving 17 bases between. The CDR3 nucleotides read TGTGCCACCCAACTGGACTGGACGGTCACAGATACGCAGTATTTT. This encodes CATQLDWTVTDTQYF.

In DNA, the CDR3 is TGTGCCAGTAGTACCCGACAGGGGGTGCTCACTGAAGCTTTCTTT. This sequence encodes CASSTRQGVLTEAFF. The V gene is TRBV19, the J gene TRBJ1-1; 9 bases line up with TRBD1. The junction had 7 bases not matched to a gene; V was cut back by 4 bases and J by 4 bases. There are 15 residues in the CDR3. Germline CDR1 is LNHDA and CDR2 is SQIVND (reference sequence).

J is TRBJ2-5 and V is TRBV6-5, with D possibly being TRBD1 (5 bases). The V gene lost 2 bases and the J gene lost 11 bases, with 12 bases spanning the gap. The CDR3 covers 12 residues. Germline V gene data show CDR1 as MNHEY and CDR2 as SVGAGI. The CDR3 here is CASSYRAGPQYF. In DNA, the CDR3 is TGTGCCAGCAGTTACAGGGCAGGGCCGCAGTACTTC.

The chain links TRBV5-1 to TRBJ2-7; TRBD2 matches 15 bases. The CDR3 extends over 21 amino acids. The ends lost 1 base at V and 2 bases at J; junction bases unmatched: 16. The V gene's germline CDR1 is SGHRS and CDR2 YFSETQ. The CDR3 DNA is TGCGCCAGCAGCTTGTCATGGACTAGCGGGGGGGCCTATCTAGGGGCCTACGAGCAGTACTTC. Translating gives CASSLSWTSGGAYLGAYEQYF.

This chain links TRBV6-6 with TRBJ1-3; D might be TRBD1 (5 bases). Germline assignment: CDR1 MNHNY and CDR2 SVGAGI (reference sequence). V was cut by 0 bases and J by 4 bases, with 13 bases left in between. This CDR3 has 16 residues. CDR3 in DNA: TGTGCCAGCAGTTACTCCAGGGTAAAGGTGGGAAACACCATATATTTT. The encoded protein is CASSYSRVKVGNTIYF.

The chain combines TRBV19 with TRBJ1-2; 10 bases fit TRBD1. The CDR3 loop spans 17 amino acids. J gave up 0 bases and V 3 bases, and 7 bases lay outside the gene matches. Germline CDR1 reads LNHDA; CDR2 reads SQIVND (reference sequence). CDR3 coding DNA: TGTGCCAGTAGTATCAGGGACAGGGGTGAGTCTAACTATGGCTACACCTTC. Translated: CASSIRDRGESNYGYTF.

This rearrangement joins TRBV30 to TRBJ2-7; D is possibly TRBD1 (5 bases). Looked up from germline, CDR1 is GTSNPN and CDR2 is SVGIG (reference sequence). The CDR3 totals 14 residues. Trimming left V 1 base short and J 3 bases short, with 13 bases between. The CDR3 DNA reads TGTGCCTGGAGTGAGAGGACACGCGGCTACGAGCAGTACTTC. Its translation is CAWSERTRGYEQYF. Full variable domain (outside the CDR3, taken from reference TRBV30 and TRBJ2-7): SQTIHQWPATLVQPVGSPLSLECTVEGTSNPNLYWYRQAAGRGLQLLFYSVGIGQISSEVPQNLSASRPQDRQFILSSKKLLLSDSGFYLCAWSERTRGYEQYFGPGTRLTVT.

The CDR3 nucleotides read TGTGCCAGCGCTCGGGGGAATGAGCAGTTCTTC. Its translation is CASARGNEQFF. V usage is TRBV27 and J usage is TRBJ2-1; a weak D match, TRBD2 (6 bases). CDR3 length: 11 amino acids. V lost 8 bases and J lost 7, with 9 bases in between. The germline V gene encodes CDR1 MNHEY and CDR2 SMNVEV (reference sequence).

This chain uses TRBV5-1 with TRBJ1-1; D is unresolved. The V end lost 3 bases, the J end lost 0 bases, and 9 bases lay between the germline ends. CDR3 length equals 14 residues. Germline CDR1 reads SGHRS; CDR2 reads YFSETQ. The CDR3 loop is CASSYESLNTEAFF. CDR3 DNA sequence: TGCGCCAGCAGCTATGAAAGCTTGAACACTGAAGCTTTCTTT.

The chain links TRBV30 to TRBJ1-1; D may be TRBD1 (6 bases). Germline V gene data show CDR1 as GTSNPN and CDR2 as SVGIG (reference sequence). CDR3 size: 11 residues. V was cut by 8 bases and J by 7 bases, with 14 bases left in between. This CDR3 is CALATGLEAFF. The CDR3 DNA reads TGTGCCCTGGCGACAGGCCTTGAAGCTTTCTTT.

This rearrangement joins TRBV9 to TRBJ2-7; 9 nucleotides match TRBD1. This CDR3 comprises 15 residues. The germline CDR1 and CDR2 sequences are SGDLS and YYNGEE. The V and J ends lost 3 bases and 0 bases, in that order; junction bases with no gene match: 4. The DNA of the CDR3 is TGTGCCAGCAGCGATGGACAGGGGCACTCCTACGAGCAGTACTTC. Protein sequence: CASSDGQGHSYEQYF.

The chain has TRBV18 and TRBJ2-5, with TRBD1 matching 10 bases. Unmatched junction bases numbered 6, after V lost 3 bases and J lost 2 bases. From germline, CDR1 is KGHSH and CDR2 LQKENI. The CDR3 loop spans 16 amino acids. The CDR3 DNA reads as TGTGCCAGCTCACCCGGGACAGGGGTCTTACAAGAGACCCAGTACTTC. This codes for CASSPGTGVLQETQYF.

This chain links TRBV5-6 with TRBJ2-1; D unclear. The V and J ends lost 3 bases and 0 bases respectively, with 7 bases between them. This CDR3 is 14 amino acids long. CDR1 SGHDT and CDR2 YYEEEE come from the germline V gene. The CDR3 loop reads CASSSADSYNEQFF. The CDR3 nucleotides are TGTGCCAGCAGCTCGGCGGACTCCTACAATGAGCAGTTCTTC.

This chain joins TRBV10-1 and TRBJ2-1, with 10 bases lining up with TRBD2. The CDR3 loop spans 16 amino acids. With V trimmed by 6 bases and J by 4 bases, 9 bases remained unmatched. Germline CDR1 is WNHNN and CDR2 is SYGVQD (reference sequence). Here the CDR3 DNA reads TGCGCCAGCAGCCTCACCAAAGCGGGGGGGTACAATGAGCAGTTCTTC. Its protein product is CASSLTKAGGYNEQFF.

The V gene is TRBV4-2, the J gene TRBJ2-3; no firm D call. Germline V gene data show CDR1 as LGHNA and CDR2 as YNFKEQ. V lost 0 bases to trimming and J lost 1 base, with 8 bases between them. This CDR3 region has 15 residues. CDR3 coding DNA: TGTGCCAGCAGCCAAGAGAGACTCGGCACAGATACGCAGTATTTT. It encodes CASSQERLGTDTQYF.

The chain couples TRBV7-8 to TRBJ2-5; unclear D gene. Trimming took off 0 bases at V and 1 base at J, with 9 bases between the two ends. CDR1 is SGHVS and CDR2 is FQNEAQ in the germline V gene. CDR3 size: 15 residues. The CDR3 nucleotides are TGTGCCAGCAGCTTAGCGAGGAAACTCCAAGAGACCCAGTACTTC. It encodes CASSLARKLQETQYF.

This chain connects TRBV6-5 to TRBJ1-1; 10 bases fit TRBD1. The germline CDR1 and CDR2 sequences are MNHEY and SVGAGI. The CDR3 runs to 15 residues. Unmatched junction bases numbered 7, after V lost 5 bases and J lost 4 bases. CDR3 in amino acids: CASSPGTGARTEAFF. In DNA form, the CDR3 reads TGTGCCAGCAGTCCCGGGACAGGGGCTCGCACTGAAGCTTTCTTT.

V is TRBV5-1 and J is TRBJ1-1; 7 bases are shared with TRBD1. V trimming: 3 bases; J trimming: 2 bases; junction bases outside the gene matches: 10. The CDR3 runs 16 residues. Germline lookup yields CDR1 SGHRS and CDR2 YFSETQ. CDR3 DNA sequence: TGCGCCAGCAGCTCGAAGGCGGGACAGCCAAACACTGAAGCTTTCTTT. Translating it yields CASSSKAGQPNTEAFF.

CDR3 sequence: CASSEGGQGAYEQYF. CDR3 nucleotides: TGTGCCAGCAGCGAGGGGGGACAGGGGGCCTACGAGCAGTACTTC. This chain links TRBV9 with TRBJ2-7; 11 nucleotides line up with TRBD1. This CDR3 is 15 amino acids long. J lost 2 bases, V lost 3 bases, and 4 bases had no gene match. CDR1 and CDR2 from the germline V gene are SGDLS and YYNGEE.

V usage is TRBV27 and J usage is TRBJ1-1; 12 bases are a match to TRBD1. The CDR3 loop spans 15 amino acids. V lost 7 bases and J lost 5; bases outside the gene matches: 8. The germline CDR1 and CDR2 sequences are MNHEY and SMNVEV (reference sequence). The CDR3 DNA reads TGTGCCAGCATTGGGGACAGGGGGCGACGAACTGAAGCTTTCTTT. Translation: CASIGDRGRRTEAFF.

The V gene is TRBV6-5, the J gene TRBJ1-2; possibly TRBD1 for D (5 bases). Germline assignment: CDR1 MNHEY and CDR2 SVGAGI. This CDR3 spans 15 amino acids. V gave up 2 bases and J gave up 0 bases, with 10 bases separating them. CDR3 bases: TGTGCCAGCAGTTACGTGGAACAGGCTAACTATGGCTACACCTTC. It encodes CASSYVEQANYGYTF.

The rearrangement uses TRBV27 and TRBJ1-1; D may be TRBD1 (5 bases). The germline V gene encodes CDR1 MNHEY and CDR2 SMNVEV (reference sequence). The V gene lost 3 bases and the J gene lost 1 base, with 18 bases spanning the gap. The CDR3 loop spans 17 amino acids. CDR3 DNA: TGTGCCAGCAGTTTTAGGATTACCAGGGAGGGGAACACTGAAGCTTTCTTT. Amino acids: CASSFRITREGNTEAFF.

This chain links TRBV6-6 with TRBJ1-5; no reliable D call. Trimming removed 3 bases from V and 0 bases from J, with 9 bases in between. CDR1 is MNHNY and CDR2 is SVGAGI in the germline V gene (reference sequence). This CDR3 is built from 15 residues. The CDR3 bases are TGTGCCAGCAGTTATTCACAGTATAGCAATCAGCCCCAGCATTTT. This codes for CASSYSQYSNQPQHF.

This chain joins TRBV19 and TRBJ2-6; 7 bases are shared with TRBD1. CDR1 and CDR2 from the germline V gene are LNHDA and SQIVND (reference sequence). The CDR3 loop spans 18 amino acids. The V and J ends lost 6 bases and 4 bases, in that order; junction bases with no gene match: 15. CDR3 loop: CASSPHRGPEVGANVLTF. The CDR3, as DNA: TGTGCCAGTAGCCCACACAGGGGACCCGAGGTGGGGGCCAACGTCCTGACTTTC.